This is a list of T cell receptor beta chains from one sample in a study of cytomegalovirus exposure and HLA in healthy donors. Only in-frame clones appear in the TCRdb table, and some are missing; sequencing was by immunoSEQ multiplex PCR. The sample has around 230,000 clones, around 80% seen once; the top ten hold under 0.6%. Sequencing input: PBMCs. The receptors here all came from a boy younger than 18 in good health and CMV-seronegative. The CDR3 runs from the conserved cysteine through the conserved F or W. Fields, in order: D gene, J gene, V gene, clone size, CDR3 DNA, CDR3 protein. A D gene is named only where the DNA matches it firmly. Size is stated for part of the rows, as once, few or many counts, or as a class when the clone is expanded.

D gene: TRBD1; J gene: TRBJ1-5; V gene: TRBV30; clone size: -; CDR3 DNA: TGTGCCGTTTACAGGGGTCGAGACCTCTGCGATAGCAATCAGCCCCAGCATTTT; CDR3 protein: CAVYRGRDLCDSNQPQHF
D gene: TRBD1; J gene: TRBJ1-4; V gene: TRBV29-1; clone size: -; CDR3 DNA: TGCAGCGTTGAAACAGGGGCGGATGAAAAACTGTTTTTT; CDR3 protein: CSVETGADEKLFF
D gene: TRBD1; J gene: TRBJ1-5; V gene: TRBV18; clone size: -; CDR3 DNA: TGTGCCAGCTCACCTACAGGGGGCACGGGCAATCAGCCCCAGCATTTT; CDR3 protein: CASSPTGGTGNQPQHF
D gene: -; J gene: TRBJ1-4; V gene: TRBV5-4; clone size: -; CDR3 DNA: TGTGCAGGGGCCTCCGCAACTAATGAAAAACTGTTTTTT; CDR3 protein: CAGASATNEKLFF
D gene: TRBD2; J gene: TRBJ2-2; V gene: TRBV5-4; clone size: -; CDR3 DNA: TGTGCCAGCAGCTCGTTTCCAGCGGGGGGTTCCCACCGGCAGCTGTTTTTT; CDR3 protein: CASSSFPAGGSHRQLFF
D gene: TRBD2; J gene: TRBJ2-1; V gene: TRBV4-2; clone size: -; CDR3 DNA: TGTGCCAGCAGCCAACATAGACTAGCGGGAGACTTGTTTGTCGATGAGCAGTTCTTC; CDR3 protein: CASSQHRLAGDLFVDEQFF
D gene: -; J gene: TRBJ1-6; V gene: TRBV21-1; clone size: -; CDR3 DNA: TGTGCCAGCTGGTCATACAGGCCCTACGATAATTCACCCCTCCACTTT; CDR3 protein: CASWSYRPYDNSPLHF
D gene: -; J gene: TRBJ2-5; V gene: TRBV23-1; clone size: few; CDR3 DNA: TGCGCCAGCAGCTCCCCCCGGGACTCCCAAGAGACCCAGTACTTC; CDR3 protein: CASSSPRDSQETQYF
D gene: TRBD1; J gene: TRBJ1-5; V gene: TRBV27; clone size: -; CDR3 DNA: TGTGCCAGCAGAGGGACAGCTAATCATCCCCAGCATTTT; CDR3 protein: CASRGTANHPQHF
D gene: -; J gene: TRBJ1-2; V gene: TRBV9; clone size: -; CDR3 DNA: TGTGCCAGCAGCGTTTCCCCAACCGGCGGGGGTCGGGGCTATGGCTACACCTTC; CDR3 protein: CASSVSPTGGGRGYGYTF
D gene: -; J gene: TRBJ2-1; V gene: TRBV21-1; clone size: -; CDR3 DNA: TGTGCCAGCAGCAAGCGACGGTACCGGGACTTTCATAGTGAGCAGTTCTTC; CDR3 protein: CASSKRRYRDFHSEQFF
D gene: -; J gene: TRBJ1-2; V gene: TRBV4-1; clone size: -; CDR3 DNA: TGCGCCAGCAGCCGAACGGACGGGACTGATGGCTACACCTTC; CDR3 protein: CASSRTDGTDGYTF
D gene: TRBD1; J gene: TRBJ2-2; V gene: TRBV7-8; clone size: -; CDR3 DNA: TGTGCCAGCAGTGGCCTCGGGACAGGAGCCACCGGGGAGCTGTTTTTT; CDR3 protein: CASSGLGTGATGELFF
D gene: -; J gene: TRBJ1-1; V gene: TRBV4-1; clone size: -; CDR3 DNA: TGCGCCAGCAGCCATCCCACCTCGGTGAACACTGAAGCTTTCTTT; CDR3 protein: CASSHPTSVNTEAFF
D gene: -; J gene: TRBJ1-2; V gene: TRBV29-1; clone size: -; CDR3 DNA: TGCAGCTCTCAGGTCGCTGGGCCCTATGGCTACACCTTC; CDR3 protein: CSSQVAGPYGYTF
D gene: -; J gene: TRBJ2-1; V gene: TRBV9; clone size: -; CDR3 DNA: TGTGCCAGCAGCGTAGCTCTGCGGAGGAGCTCCTACAATGAGCAGTTCTTC; CDR3 protein: CASSVALRRSSYNEQFF
D gene: TRBD1; J gene: TRBJ1-2; V gene: TRBV10-3; clone size: -; CDR3 DNA: TGTGCCATCAGTGGGGGACAGGAGAACTATGGCTACACCTTC; CDR3 protein: CAISGGQENYGYTF
D gene: TRBD1; J gene: TRBJ2-7; V gene: TRBV5-4; clone size: -; CDR3 DNA: TGTGCCAGCAGCACGGGACAGGGGGCCTACGAGCAGTACTTC; CDR3 protein: CASSTGQGAYEQYF
D gene: TRBD1; J gene: TRBJ2-2; V gene: TRBV5-4; clone size: -; CDR3 DNA: TGTGCCAGCAGCTTTTTCCAGGGGGTGGGGGAGCTGTTTTTT; CDR3 protein: CASSFFQGVGELFF
D gene: TRBD1; J gene: TRBJ1-2; V gene: TRBV30; clone size: -; CDR3 DNA: TGTGCCTGGAAGGCCGGGACAGTCACTAACTATGGCTACACCTTC; CDR3 protein: CAWKAGTVTNYGYTF
D gene: TRBD1; J gene: TRBJ2-1; V gene: TRBV10-1; clone size: -; CDR3 DNA: TGCGCCAGCAGTGATGGGGACAGGGCGCCCTACAATGAGCAGTTCTTC; CDR3 protein: CASSDGDRAPYNEQFF
D gene: TRBD2; J gene: TRBJ2-1; V gene: TRBV4-1; clone size: -; CDR3 DNA: TGCGCCAGCAGCCAAGATTGGACTAGCGGAATCTACAATGAGCAGTTCTTC; CDR3 protein: CASSQDWTSGIYNEQFF
D gene: -; J gene: TRBJ1-2; V gene: TRBV5-4; clone size: -; CDR3 DNA: TGTGCCAGCAGCTTGGTACCAGGGGAGAACTATGGCTACACCTTC; CDR3 protein: CASSLVPGENYGYTF
D gene: -; J gene: TRBJ1-3; V gene: TRBV5-6; clone size: few; CDR3 DNA: TGTGCCAGCAGCTCCTCGTGGGGAGGAGGAAACACCATATATTTT; CDR3 protein: CASSSSWGGGNTIYF
D gene: -; J gene: TRBJ2-1; V gene: TRBV5-1; clone size: -; CDR3 DNA: TGCGCCAGCAGCTTGGGACAAGGTGAGCAGTTCTTC; CDR3 protein: CASSLGQGEQFF
D gene: -; J gene: TRBJ2-7; V gene: TRBV2; clone size: -; CDR3 DNA: TGTGCCAGCAGTGAAAGCCTCCAGGGCTCCTACGAGCAGTACTTC; CDR3 protein: CASSESLQGSYEQYF
D gene: TRBD1; J gene: TRBJ2-7; V gene: TRBV27; clone size: -; CDR3 DNA: TGTGCCAGCAGTCGCTCGGACAGGGTACCTTACGAGCAGTACTTC; CDR3 protein: CASSRSDRVPYEQYF
D gene: -; J gene: TRBJ1-3; V gene: TRBV7-6; clone size: -; CDR3 DNA: TGTGCCAGCAGCTTAGCGTTCGGAGCCGGAAACACCATATATTTT; CDR3 protein: CASSLAFGAGNTIYF